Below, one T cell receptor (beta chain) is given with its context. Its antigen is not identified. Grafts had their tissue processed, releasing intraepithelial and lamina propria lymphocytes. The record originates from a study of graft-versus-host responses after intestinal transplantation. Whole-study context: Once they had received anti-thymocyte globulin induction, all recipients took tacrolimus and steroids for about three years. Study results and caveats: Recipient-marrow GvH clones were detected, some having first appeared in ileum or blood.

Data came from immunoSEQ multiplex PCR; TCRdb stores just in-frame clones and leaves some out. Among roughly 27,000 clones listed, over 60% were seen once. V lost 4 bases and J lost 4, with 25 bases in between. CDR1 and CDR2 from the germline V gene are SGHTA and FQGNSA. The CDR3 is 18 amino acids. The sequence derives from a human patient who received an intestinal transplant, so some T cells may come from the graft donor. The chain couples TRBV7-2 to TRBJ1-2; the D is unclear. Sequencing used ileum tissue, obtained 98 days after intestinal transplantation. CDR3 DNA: TGTGCCAGCAGCTCCCGAGCGGACCGTATACATTTTACCTATGGCTACACCTTC. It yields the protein CASSSRADRIHFTYGYTF.